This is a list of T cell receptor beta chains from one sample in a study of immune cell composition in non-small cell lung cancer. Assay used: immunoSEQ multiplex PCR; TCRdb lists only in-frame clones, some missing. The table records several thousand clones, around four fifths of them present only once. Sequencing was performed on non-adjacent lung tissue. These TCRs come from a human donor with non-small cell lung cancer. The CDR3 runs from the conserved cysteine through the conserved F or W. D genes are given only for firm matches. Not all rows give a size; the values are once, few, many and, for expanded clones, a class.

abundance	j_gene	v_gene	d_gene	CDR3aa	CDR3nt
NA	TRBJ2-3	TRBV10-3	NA	CAISEVGSTDTQYF	TGTGCCATCAGTGAGGTGGGTAGCACAGATACGCAGTATTTT
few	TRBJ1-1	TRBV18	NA	CASSPPAPRTEAFF	TGTGCCAGCTCACCACCAGCGCCGAGAACTGAAGCTTTCTTT
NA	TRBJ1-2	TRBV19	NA	CASSTPGGRDYGYTF	TGTGCCAGTAGTACCCCAGGAGGTCGGGACTATGGCTACACCTTC
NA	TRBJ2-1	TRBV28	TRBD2	CASSPLTSGGADEQFF	TGTGCCAGCAGTCCCCTTACTAGCGGGGGGGCCGATGAGCAGTTCTTC
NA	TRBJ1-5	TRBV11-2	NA	CASSLNGADQPQHF	TGTGCCAGCAGCTTAAATGGGGCGGATCAGCCCCAGCATTTT
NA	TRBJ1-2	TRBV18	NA	CASSPPEGMVSGYTF	TGTGCCAGCTCACCACCGGAGGGGATGGTCTCTGGCTACACCTTC
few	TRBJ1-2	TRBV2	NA	CASSLRAGLYGYTF	TGTGCCAGCAGCTTAAGGGCTGGGCTCTATGGCTACACCTTC
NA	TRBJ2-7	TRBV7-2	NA	CASSTSGDLPTYEQYF	TGTGCCAGCAGCACATCTGGGGACCTTCCCACCTACGAGCAGTACTTC
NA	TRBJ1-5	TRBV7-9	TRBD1	CASSSNRGGQPQHF	TGTGCCAGCAGCTCTAACAGGGGAGGTCAGCCCCAGCATTTT
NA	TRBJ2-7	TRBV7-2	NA	CASSGGTAASYEQYF	TGTGCCAGCAGTGGAGGGACAGCGGCCTCCTACGAGCAGTACTTC
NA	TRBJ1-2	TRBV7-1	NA	CASSVSPKLSPYGYTF	TGTGCCAGCAGCGTCTCCCCGAAGTTGAGTCCCTATGGCTACACCTTC
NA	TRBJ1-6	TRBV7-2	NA	CASSSNSPLHF	TGTGCCAGCAGCTCCAATTCACCCCTCCACTTT
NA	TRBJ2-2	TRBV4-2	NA	CASSLLDGGELFF	TGTGCCAGCAGCCTCCTAGACGGCGGGGAGCTGTTTTTT
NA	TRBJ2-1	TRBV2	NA	CASSTRAGGGPNEQFF	TGTGCCAGCAGTACCCGGGCTGGCGGGGGCCCCAATGAGCAGTTCTTC
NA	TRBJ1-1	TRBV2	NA	CASRGGLNTEAFF	TGTGCCAGCAGAGGGGGACTGAACACTGAAGCTTTCTTT
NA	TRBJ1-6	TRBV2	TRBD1	CASSALDRGSPLHF	TGTGCCAGCAGCGCCCTGGACAGGGGTTCACCCCTCCACTTT
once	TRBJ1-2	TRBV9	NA	CASSVALRAYGYTF	TGTGCCAGCAGCGTAGCGCTCAGGGCCTATGGCTACACCTTC
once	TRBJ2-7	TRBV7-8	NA	CASSLVQGRGYEQYF	TGTGCCAGCAGCTTGGTACAGGGTAGAGGTTACGAGCAGTACTTC
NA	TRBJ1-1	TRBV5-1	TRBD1	CASSGEGQGTDPMNTEAFF	TGCGCCAGCAGCGGGGAAGGACAGGGTACTGACCCCATGAACACTGAAGCTTTCTTT
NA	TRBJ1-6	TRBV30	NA	CAWSGGRGNSPLHF	TGTGCCTGGAGTGGGGGGCGGGGTAATTCACCCCTCCACTTT
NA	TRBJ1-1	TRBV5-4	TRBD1	CASSVRGLDTEAFF	TGTGCCAGCAGCGTAAGGGGGCTTGACACTGAAGCTTTCTTT
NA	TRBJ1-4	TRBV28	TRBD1	CASIPGQGKVANEKLFF	TGTGCCAGCATACCGGGACAGGGCAAGGTGGCTAATGAAAAACTGTTTTTT
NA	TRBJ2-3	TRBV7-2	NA	CASSSNRAARTDTQYF	TGTGCCAGCAGCTCTAATAGGGCAGCCCGCACAGATACGCAGTATTTT
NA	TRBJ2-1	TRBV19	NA	CASSISTSYNEQFF	TGTGCCAGTAGTATCTCTACTAGTTACAATGAGCAGTTCTTC
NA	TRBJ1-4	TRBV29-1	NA	CSVRGGINEKLFF	TGCAGCGTTCGAGGGGGGATTAATGAAAAACTGTTTTTT
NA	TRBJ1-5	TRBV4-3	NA	CASSQDSGEGQPQHF	TGCGCCAGCAGCCAAGATTCGGGGGAGGGTCAGCCCCAGCATTTT
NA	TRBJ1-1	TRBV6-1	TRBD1	CASTPGQGTFF	TGTGCCAGCACCCCGGGACAGGGTACGTTCTTT
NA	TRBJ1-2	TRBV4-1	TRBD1	CASSQEKGGHPRGGYTF	TGCGCCAGCAGCCAAGAAAAGGGAGGACACCCCAGGGGGGGCTACACCTTC
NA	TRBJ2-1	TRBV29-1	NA	CSVGGMVMREQFF	TGCAGCGTGGGAGGTATGGTAATGCGTGAGCAGTTCTTC
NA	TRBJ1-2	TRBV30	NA	CAWKWQAYTF	TGTGCCTGGAAATGGCAGGCCTACACCTTC
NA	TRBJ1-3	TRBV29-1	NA	CSVEDSGGANLAPYF	TGCAGCGTTGAAGATAGCGGGGGCGCTAATTTGGCCCCCTATTTT
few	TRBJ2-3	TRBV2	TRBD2	CASMGGERGNTDTQYF	TGTGCCAGCATGGGGGGCGAGCGGGGGAACACAGATACGCAGTATTTT
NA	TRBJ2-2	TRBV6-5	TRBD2	CASRGLAETGELFF	TGTGCCAGCAGGGGACTAGCGGAAACCGGGGAGCTGTTTTTT
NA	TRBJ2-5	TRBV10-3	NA	CAISVTGTQETQYF	TGTGCCATCAGTGTCACCGGGACGCAAGAGACCCAGTACTTC
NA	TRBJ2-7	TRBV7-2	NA	CASSPWGGNYEQYF	TGTGCCAGCAGCCCCTGGGGGGGCAACTACGAGCAGTACTTC
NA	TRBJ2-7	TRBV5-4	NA	CASSFGLERYEQYF	TGTGCCAGCAGCTTCGGGTTAGAGAGGTACGAGCAGTACTTC
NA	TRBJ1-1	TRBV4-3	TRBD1	CASSQSGTEVGTAFF	TGCGCCAGCAGCCAATCCGGGACAGAAGTCGGGACGGCTTTCTTT
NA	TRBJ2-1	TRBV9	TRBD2	CASSVGLAGIYNEQFF	TGTGCCAGCAGCGTAGGACTAGCGGGGATTTACAATGAGCAGTTCTTC
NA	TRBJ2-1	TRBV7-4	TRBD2	CASTLAGRPYNEQFF	TGTGCCAGCACCCTAGCGGGGCGGCCTTACAATGAGCAGTTCTTC
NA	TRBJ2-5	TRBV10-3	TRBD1	CAARSGTGRPGSGETQYF	TGTGCCGCGCGCTCGGGGACAGGGCGACCGGGGTCGGGCGAGACCCAGTACTTC
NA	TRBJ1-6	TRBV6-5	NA	CASSYSLLLSPLHF	TGTGCCAGCAGTTATTCCTTACTACTTTCACCCCTCCACTTT
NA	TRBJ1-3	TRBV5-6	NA	CASSILPQGGGNTIYF	TGTGCCAGCAGCATACTTCCTCAGGGTGGTGGAAACACCATATATTTT
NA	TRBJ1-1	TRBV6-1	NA	CASSPQVNTEAFF	TGTGCCAGCAGTCCTCAGGTGAACACTGAAGCTTTCTTT
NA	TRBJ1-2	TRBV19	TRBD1	CASSPPRGTGNGYTF	TGTGCCAGTAGCCCCCCGCGGGGGACAGGGAATGGCTACACCTTC
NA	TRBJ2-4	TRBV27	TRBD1	CASSSSWTGENIQYF	TGTGCCAGCAGTTCGAGCTGGACAGGGGAAAACATTCAGTACTTC
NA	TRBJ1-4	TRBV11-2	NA	CASSLHRTNEKLFF	TGTGCCAGCAGCTTACACAGAACAAATGAAAAACTGTTTTTT
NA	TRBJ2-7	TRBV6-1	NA	CASSEPGGGRGRGQYF	TGTGCCAGCAGTGAACCCGGGGGAGGTAGAGGAAGAGGGCAGTACTTC
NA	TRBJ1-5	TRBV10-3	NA	CAISDPGSNQPQHF	TGTGCCATCAGTGACCCCGGTAGCAATCAGCCCCAGCATTTT
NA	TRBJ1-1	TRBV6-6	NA	CAHGGGDYTEAFF	TGTGCCCACGGCGGGGGGGACTACACTGAAGCTTTCTTT
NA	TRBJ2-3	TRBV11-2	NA	CASSLGAPNTDTQYF	TGTGCCAGCAGCTTAGGCGCCCCGAACACAGATACGCAGTATTTT